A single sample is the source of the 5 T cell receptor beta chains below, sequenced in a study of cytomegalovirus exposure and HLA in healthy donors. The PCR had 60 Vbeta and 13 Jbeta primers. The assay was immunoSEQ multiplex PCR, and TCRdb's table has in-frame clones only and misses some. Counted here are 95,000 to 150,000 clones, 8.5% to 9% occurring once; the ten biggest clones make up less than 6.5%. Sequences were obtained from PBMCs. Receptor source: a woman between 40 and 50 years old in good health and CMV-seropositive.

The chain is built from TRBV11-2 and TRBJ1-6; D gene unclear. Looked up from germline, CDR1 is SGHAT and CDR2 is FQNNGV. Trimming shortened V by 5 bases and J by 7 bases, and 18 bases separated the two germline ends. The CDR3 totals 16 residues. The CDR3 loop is CASSEGLRSLNSPLHF. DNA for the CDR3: TGTGCCAGCAGCGAGGGTCTCCGGTCTCTCAATTCACCCCTCCACTTT.

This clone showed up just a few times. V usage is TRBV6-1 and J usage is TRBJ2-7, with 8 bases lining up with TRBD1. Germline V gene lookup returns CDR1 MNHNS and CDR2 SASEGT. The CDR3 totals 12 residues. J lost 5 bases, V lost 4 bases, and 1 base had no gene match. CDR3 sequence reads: CASSVDRDEQYF. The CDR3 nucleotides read TGTGCCAGCAGTGTGGACAGGGACGAGCAGTACTTC.

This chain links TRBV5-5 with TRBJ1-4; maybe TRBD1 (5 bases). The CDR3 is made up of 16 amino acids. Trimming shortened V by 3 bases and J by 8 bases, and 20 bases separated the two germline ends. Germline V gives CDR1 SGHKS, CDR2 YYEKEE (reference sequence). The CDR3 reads CASSSGPDIRAEKLFF. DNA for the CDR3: TGTGCCAGCAGCTCTGGCCCGGACATTCGGGCGGAAAAACTGTTTTTT.

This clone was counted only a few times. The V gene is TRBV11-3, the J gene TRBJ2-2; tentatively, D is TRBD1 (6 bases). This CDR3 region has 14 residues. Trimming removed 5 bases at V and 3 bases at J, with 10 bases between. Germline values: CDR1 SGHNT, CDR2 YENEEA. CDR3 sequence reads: CASSKGTYTGELFF. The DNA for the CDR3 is TGTGCCAGCAGCAAAGGGACATACACCGGGGAGCTGTTTTTT.

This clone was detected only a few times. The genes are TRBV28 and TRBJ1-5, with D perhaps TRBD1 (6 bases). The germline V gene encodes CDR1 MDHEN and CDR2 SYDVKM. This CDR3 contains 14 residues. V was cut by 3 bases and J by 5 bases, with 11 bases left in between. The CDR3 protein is CASSFTGSDQPQHF. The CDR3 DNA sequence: TGTGCCAGCAGTTTCACAGGGAGCGATCAGCCCCAGCATTTT.